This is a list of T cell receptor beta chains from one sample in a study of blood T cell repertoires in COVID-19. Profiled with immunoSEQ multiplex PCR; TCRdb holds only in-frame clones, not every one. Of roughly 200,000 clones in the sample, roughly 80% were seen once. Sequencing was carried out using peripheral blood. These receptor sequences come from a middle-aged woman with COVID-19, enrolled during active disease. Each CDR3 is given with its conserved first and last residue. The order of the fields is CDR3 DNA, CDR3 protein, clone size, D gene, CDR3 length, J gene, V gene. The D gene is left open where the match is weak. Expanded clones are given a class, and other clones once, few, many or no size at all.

CDR3nt: TGTGCCAGCAGCTCAGGGACGGGGGCAGGGGGAGAGACCCAGTACTTC
CDR3aa: CASSSGTGAGGETQYF
abundance: .
d_gene: .
len: 16
j_gene: TRBJ2-5
v_gene: TRBV11-2

CDR3nt: TGTGCCAGCAGTTACTCGACTGGCTCACCCCTCCACTTT
CDR3aa: CASSYSTGSPLHF
abundance: .
d_gene: .
len: 13
j_gene: TRBJ1-6
v_gene: TRBV6-5

CDR3nt: TGTGCCAGCAGCCAAGAGGGCAGGGGGTACGGCTACACCTTC
CDR3aa: CASSQEGRGYGYTF
abundance: .
d_gene: TRBD1
len: 14
j_gene: TRBJ1-2
v_gene: TRBV3-1/TRBV3-2

CDR3nt: TGTGCCAGCAGCCAAGCGGGGATGGACACCGGGGAGCTGTTTTTT
CDR3aa: CASSQAGMDTGELFF
abundance: .
d_gene: .
len: 15
j_gene: TRBJ2-2
v_gene: TRBV4-2

CDR3nt: TGTGCCAGCAGCGTACTTGAGGGGGTCACAGATACGCAGTATTTT
CDR3aa: CASSVLEGVTDTQYF
abundance: .
d_gene: .
len: 15
j_gene: TRBJ2-3
v_gene: TRBV9

CDR3nt: TGCGCCAGCAGCTCAGCTCCGGGACAGGGCCGCGAGCAGTACTTC
CDR3aa: CASSSAPGQGREQYF
abundance: .
d_gene: TRBD1
len: 15
j_gene: TRBJ2-7
v_gene: TRBV5-1

CDR3nt: TGTGCCAGCAGTCTCGGGGTAGGCAGAGAGACCCAGTACTTC
CDR3aa: CASSLGVGRETQYF
abundance: .
d_gene: .
len: 14
j_gene: TRBJ2-5
v_gene: TRBV27

CDR3nt: TGTGCCAGTAGTACCAGACAGAACCAAGAGACCCAGTACTTC
CDR3aa: CASSTRQNQETQYF
abundance: .
d_gene: .
len: 14
j_gene: TRBJ2-5
v_gene: TRBV19

CDR3nt: TGTGCCAGCAGCCACCTAGGGGGCGGGGAGCAGTTCTTC
CDR3aa: CASSHLGGGEQFF
abundance: few
d_gene: TRBD1
len: 13
j_gene: TRBJ2-1
v_gene: TRBV14

CDR3nt: TGTGCCAGCAGCCTAGGACAGGGTGTCACTGAAGCTTTCTTT
CDR3aa: CASSLGQGVTEAFF
abundance: .
d_gene: TRBD1
len: 14
j_gene: TRBJ1-1
v_gene: TRBV5-4

CDR3nt: TGTGCCAGTAGTGGAGTTCTGGGGGGATCGCAGTTCTTC
CDR3aa: CASSGVLGGSQFF
abundance: .
d_gene: .
len: 13
j_gene: TRBJ2-1
v_gene: TRBV19

CDR3nt: TGTGCCAGCAGCCAAGACATCGGAGGGCTGGCTACGGACACTGAAGCTTTCTTT
CDR3aa: CASSQDIGGLATDTEAFF
abundance: .
d_gene: .
len: 18
j_gene: TRBJ1-1
v_gene: TRBV3-1/TRBV3-2

CDR3nt: TGTGCCAGCAGCCTGACTGCCTCCTGGAGCAATGAGCAGTTCTTC
CDR3aa: CASSLTASWSNEQFF
abundance: .
d_gene: .
len: 15
j_gene: TRBJ2-1
v_gene: TRBV3-1/TRBV3-2